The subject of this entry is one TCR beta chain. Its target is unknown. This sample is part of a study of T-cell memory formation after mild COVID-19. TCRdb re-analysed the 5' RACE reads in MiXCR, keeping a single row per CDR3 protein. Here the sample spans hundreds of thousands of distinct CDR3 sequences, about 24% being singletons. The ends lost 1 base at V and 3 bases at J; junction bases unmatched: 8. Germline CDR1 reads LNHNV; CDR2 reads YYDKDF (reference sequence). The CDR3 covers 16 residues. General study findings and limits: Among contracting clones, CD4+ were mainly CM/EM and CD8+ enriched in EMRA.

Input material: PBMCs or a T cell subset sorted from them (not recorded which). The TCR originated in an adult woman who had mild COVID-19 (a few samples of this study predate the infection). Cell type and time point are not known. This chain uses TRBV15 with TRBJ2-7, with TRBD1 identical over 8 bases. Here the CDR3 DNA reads TGTGCCACCAGCAGAGCTAGGACAGGGTTACGCTACGAGCAGTACTTC. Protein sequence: CATSRARTGLRYEQYF.